A selection of T cell receptor beta chains follows, all from one sample in a study of cytomegalovirus exposure and HLA in healthy donors. Libraries were prepared by immunoSEQ multiplex PCR; TCRdb keeps only in-frame clonotypes and omits some of them. Altogether 200,000 to 300,000 clones are present, approximately 86% being singletons, with the ten largest covering over 0.95%. Sequencing was performed on PBMCs. The receptor source for this set is a woman in her 30s in good health and CMV-seropositive. CDR3s include the opening cysteine and the closing phenylalanine or tryptophan. A D gene is named only where the DNA matches it firmly. Clone size is given for some rows only: seen once, a few or many times, or a class if the clone is expanded.

v_call: TRBV5-1
d_call: TRBD2
clone_size: .
j_call: TRBJ2-3
cdr3_aa: CASSATSGSSSDTQYF
cdr3_nt: TGCGCCAGCAGCGCGACTAGCGGGAGTTCGTCAGATACGCAGTATTTT

v_call: TRBV2
d_call: TRBD2
clone_size: .
j_call: TRBJ2-2
cdr3_aa: CASSGSASGRALNTGELFF
cdr3_nt: TGTGCCAGCAGTGGTAGTGCTAGCGGGAGGGCCCTGAACACCGGGGAGCTGTTTTTT

v_call: TRBV19
d_call: TRBD2
clone_size: .
j_call: TRBJ2-1
cdr3_aa: CASSIGLAAVNEQFF
cdr3_nt: TGTGCCAGTAGTATCGGACTAGCTGCGGTCAATGAGCAGTTCTTC

v_call: TRBV5-6
d_call: .
clone_size: .
j_call: TRBJ2-1
cdr3_aa: CASSLATPLVDEQFF
cdr3_nt: TGTGCCAGCAGCTTGGCGACACCACTAGTGGATGAGCAGTTCTTC

v_call: TRBV5-4
d_call: .
clone_size: .
j_call: TRBJ2-2
cdr3_aa: CASSLVGGTGELFF
cdr3_nt: TGTGCCAGCAGCTTGGTAGGAGGGACCGGGGAGCTGTTTTTT

v_call: TRBV6-4
d_call: TRBD2
clone_size: many
j_call: TRBJ2-6
cdr3_aa: CASSDSGSSGANVLTF
cdr3_nt: TGTGCCAGCAGTGACAGCGGGAGCTCTGGGGCCAACGTCCTGACTTTC

v_call: TRBV6-6
d_call: TRBD1
clone_size: .
j_call: TRBJ1-4
cdr3_aa: CASRDRGPYEKLFF
cdr3_nt: TGTGCCAGCAGGGACAGGGGTCCGTATGAAAAACTGTTTTTT

v_call: TRBV5-4
d_call: .
clone_size: .
j_call: TRBJ2-3
cdr3_aa: CASTIGASADTQYF
cdr3_nt: TGTGCCAGCACCATCGGGGCTAGCGCAGATACGCAGTATTTT

v_call: TRBV5-1
d_call: TRBD1
clone_size: .
j_call: TRBJ1-5
cdr3_aa: CASSSTGTGEPQHF
cdr3_nt: TGCGCCAGCAGCTCTACCGGGACAGGGGAGCCCCAGCATTTT

v_call: TRBV7-9
d_call: .
clone_size: .
j_call: TRBJ2-2
cdr3_aa: CAGGTDVNTGELFF
cdr3_nt: TGTGCCGGCGGGACAGATGTTAACACCGGGGAGCTGTTTTTT

v_call: TRBV5-1
d_call: TRBD2
clone_size: .
j_call: TRBJ2-3
cdr3_aa: CASSPAGGRTDTQYF
cdr3_nt: TGCGCCAGCAGCCCGGCGGGAGGGCGGACAGATACGCAGTATTTT

v_call: TRBV29-1
d_call: TRBD1
clone_size: .
j_call: TRBJ2-2
cdr3_aa: CSVRTGGGKTGELFF
cdr3_nt: TGCAGCGTCCGGACAGGGGGGGGAAAAACCGGGGAGCTGTTTTTT

v_call: TRBV7-2
d_call: TRBD1
clone_size: few
j_call: TRBJ2-7
cdr3_aa: CASSQRTGQEQYF
cdr3_nt: TGTGCCAGCAGCCAACGGACAGGCCAGGAGCAGTACTTC

v_call: TRBV7-2
d_call: .
clone_size: once
j_call: TRBJ2-3
cdr3_aa: CASRPTTSGSTDTQYF
cdr3_nt: TGTGCCAGCAGACCTACGACTAGTGGAAGCACAGATACGCAGTATTTT

v_call: TRBV2
d_call: TRBD2
clone_size: .
j_call: TRBJ2-7
cdr3_aa: CASIKGASGPLQYF
cdr3_nt: TGTGCCAGCATCAAAGGGGCTAGCGGACCCCTGCAGTACTTC

v_call: TRBV5-1
d_call: TRBD1
clone_size: .
j_call: TRBJ1-4
cdr3_aa: CASSLGTGSRRTNEKLFF
cdr3_nt: TGCGCCAGCAGCTTAGGGACAGGGAGTCGTAGGACTAATGAAAAACTGTTTTTT

v_call: TRBV5-1
d_call: .
clone_size: .
j_call: TRBJ2-3
cdr3_aa: CASSLVLTASTDTQYF
cdr3_nt: TGCGCCAGCAGCTTGGTGCTGACAGCTAGCACAGATACGCAGTATTTT

v_call: TRBV4-1
d_call: .
clone_size: .
j_call: TRBJ2-1
cdr3_aa: CASSQVGLNNEQFF
cdr3_nt: TGCGCCAGCAGCCAAGTAGGACTAAACAATGAGCAGTTCTTC

v_call: TRBV27
d_call: TRBD2
clone_size: .
j_call: TRBJ2-1
cdr3_aa: CASSPGLAGNYGNEQFF
cdr3_nt: TGTGCCAGCAGTCCTGGACTAGCGGGAAACTATGGAAATGAGCAGTTCTTC

v_call: TRBV4-1
d_call: .
clone_size: .
j_call: TRBJ2-6
cdr3_aa: CASSKGAASGANVLTF
cdr3_nt: TGCGCCAGCAGTAAAGGGGCGGCCTCTGGGGCCAACGTCCTGACTTTC

v_call: TRBV18
d_call: TRBD1
clone_size: .
j_call: TRBJ1-3
cdr3_aa: CASSPSTGDGNTIYF
cdr3_nt: TGTGCCAGCTCACCGAGTACAGGGGATGGAAACACCATATATTTT

v_call: TRBV4-2
d_call: TRBD1
clone_size: .
j_call: TRBJ1-1
cdr3_aa: CASTTNDYSGQLNTEAFF
cdr3_nt: TGTGCCAGCACAACAAACGACTATTCGGGACAGTTGAACACTGAAGCTTTCTTT

v_call: TRBV9
d_call: .
clone_size: .
j_call: TRBJ1-5
cdr3_aa: CASSVGGQMNQPQHF
cdr3_nt: TGTGCCAGCAGCGTAGGTGGACAGATGAATCAGCCCCAGCATTTT

v_call: TRBV28
d_call: .
clone_size: .
j_call: TRBJ1-5
cdr3_aa: CASSFPPGGVYSNQPQHF
cdr3_nt: TGTGCCAGCAGTTTCCCTCCGGGGGGAGTCTATAGCAATCAGCCCCAGCATTTT

v_call: TRBV5-1
d_call: TRBD1
clone_size: .
j_call: TRBJ2-2
cdr3_aa: CASSQLTGGNTGELFF
cdr3_nt: TGCGCCAGCTCACAACTGACAGGGGGGAACACCGGGGAGCTGTTTTTT

v_call: TRBV19
d_call: .
clone_size: .
j_call: TRBJ2-6
cdr3_aa: CASSTPGQRSGANVLTF
cdr3_nt: TGTGCCAGTTCAACGCCGGGACAACGCTCTGGGGCCAACGTCCTGACTTTC

v_call: TRBV7-8
d_call: TRBD1
clone_size: .
j_call: TRBJ2-7
cdr3_aa: CASRPGTGRGEQYF
cdr3_nt: TGTGCCAGCAGGCCCGGGACAGGGAGGGGCGAGCAGTACTTC

v_call: TRBV4-2
d_call: .
clone_size: .
j_call: TRBJ2-5
cdr3_aa: CASSQGTTEWETQYF
cdr3_nt: TGTGCCAGCAGCCAAGGGACTACCGAGTGGGAGACCCAGTACTTC

v_call: TRBV2
d_call: .
clone_size: .
j_call: TRBJ2-5
cdr3_aa: CASSTPGFQETQYF
cdr3_nt: TGTGCCAGCAGCACACCGGGATTCCAAGAGACCCAGTACTTC

v_call: TRBV30
d_call: .
clone_size: .
j_call: TRBJ1-4
cdr3_aa: CAWRKTGEKLFF
cdr3_nt: TGTGCCTGGAGAAAGACAGGTGAAAAACTGTTTTTT

v_call: TRBV27
d_call: TRBD2
clone_size: .
j_call: TRBJ2-2
cdr3_aa: CASRPTSGRAPGELFF
cdr3_nt: TGTGCCAGCAGGCCCACTAGCGGGAGGGCCCCTGGGGAGCTGTTTTTT

v_call: TRBV7-9
d_call: .
clone_size: .
j_call: TRBJ2-7
cdr3_aa: CASSLVIFDEQYF
cdr3_nt: TGTGCCAGCAGCTTAGTTATCTTCGACGAGCAGTACTTC

v_call: TRBV6-5
d_call: TRBD1
clone_size: .
j_call: TRBJ1-5
cdr3_aa: CASSKQGRDQPQHF
cdr3_nt: TGTGCCAGCAGCAAACAGGGGCGAGATCAGCCCCAGCATTTT

v_call: TRBV2
d_call: TRBD1
clone_size: .
j_call: TRBJ2-6
cdr3_aa: CASSEQGATGANVLTF
cdr3_nt: TGTGCCAGCAGTGAACAGGGGGCTACTGGGGCCAACGTCCTGACTTTC

v_call: TRBV6-5
d_call: .
clone_size: .
j_call: TRBJ2-7
cdr3_aa: CASSYTAGGSYEQYF
cdr3_nt: TGTGCCAGCAGCTACACGGCAGGAGGGTCCTACGAGCAGTACTTC

v_call: TRBV27
d_call: .
clone_size: .
j_call: TRBJ1-1
cdr3_aa: CASSFSGNTEAFF
cdr3_nt: TGTGCCAGCAGTTTTTCGGGGAACACTGAAGCTTTCTTT

v_call: TRBV5-1
d_call: TRBD2
clone_size: .
j_call: TRBJ2-3
cdr3_aa: CASSSLAADTQYF
cdr3_nt: TGCGCCAGCAGCTCCCTAGCGGCAGATACGCAGTATTTT

v_call: TRBV6-5
d_call: .
clone_size: few
j_call: TRBJ1-4
cdr3_aa: CASSYSRRTNEKLFF
cdr3_nt: TGTGCCAGCAGTTACTCGAGGAGGACCAATGAAAAACTGTTTTTT

v_call: TRBV6-6
d_call: .
clone_size: .
j_call: TRBJ1-2
cdr3_aa: CASTLQSNYGYTF
cdr3_nt: TGTGCCAGCACCCTACAGTCTAACTATGGCTACACCTTC

v_call: TRBV18
d_call: .
clone_size: .
j_call: TRBJ1-2
cdr3_aa: CASSRQDGYTF
cdr3_nt: TGTGCCAGCTCAAGACAGGATGGCTACACCTTC

v_call: TRBV19
d_call: TRBD1
clone_size: .
j_call: TRBJ2-3
cdr3_aa: CASRDRAVDTQYF
cdr3_nt: TGTGCCAGTAGGGACAGGGCGGTAGATACGCAGTATTTT

v_call: TRBV11-2
d_call: TRBD1
clone_size: .
j_call: TRBJ1-4
cdr3_aa: CASSIRGPNEKLFF
cdr3_nt: TGTGCCAGCAGCATCAGGGGGCCTAATGAAAAACTGTTTTTT

v_call: TRBV29-1
d_call: TRBD1
clone_size: .
j_call: TRBJ2-1
cdr3_aa: CSVDGTGAAEGAFF
cdr3_nt: TGCAGCGTTGACGGGACAGGGGCGGCCGAGGGGGCGTTCTTC

v_call: TRBV27
d_call: TRBD2
clone_size: .
j_call: TRBJ2-7
cdr3_aa: CASSSELAGGFYEQYF
cdr3_nt: TGTGCCAGCAGTTCAGAACTAGCGGGAGGCTTTTACGAGCAGTACTTC

v_call: TRBV5-1
d_call: TRBD2
clone_size: .
j_call: TRBJ2-2
cdr3_aa: CASSRSAGGPAGELFF
cdr3_nt: TGCGCCAGCAGCCGAAGTGCGGGAGGGCCGGCCGGGGAGCTGTTTTTT

v_call: TRBV29-1
d_call: .
clone_size: .
j_call: TRBJ2-7
cdr3_aa: CSVQEGVEQYF
cdr3_nt: TGCAGCGTTCAAGAAGGAGTTGAGCAGTACTTC

v_call: TRBV5-1
d_call: TRBD2
clone_size: .
j_call: TRBJ2-3
cdr3_aa: CASSSSGSGTDTQYF
cdr3_nt: TGCGCCAGCAGCTCTAGCGGGAGTGGGACAGATACGCAGTATTTT

v_call: TRBV6-1
d_call: TRBD1
clone_size: .
j_call: TRBJ1-5
cdr3_aa: CASSSDRGGNQPQHF
cdr3_nt: TGTGCCAGCAGTAGTGACAGGGGAGGGAATCAGCCCCAGCATTTT

v_call: TRBV10-3
d_call: .
clone_size: .
j_call: TRBJ2-7
cdr3_aa: CAISELVGGLSSYEQYF
cdr3_nt: TGTGCCATCAGTGAGCTCGTTGGAGGTCTGAGCTCCTACGAGCAGTACTTC

v_call: TRBV7-2
d_call: .
clone_size: .
j_call: TRBJ2-2
cdr3_aa: CASSLYPGIVGELFF
cdr3_nt: TGTGCCAGCAGCTTGTACCCAGGGATAGTCGGGGAGCTGTTTTTT

v_call: TRBV19
d_call: .
clone_size: .
j_call: TRBJ2-5
cdr3_aa: CASSPFAVISKGTQYF
cdr3_nt: TGTGCCAGTAGCCCATTCGCGGTCATCTCGAAAGGGACCCAGTACTTC